This T cell receptor (beta chain) was documented in a study of blood T cell repertoires in COVID-19 (dated by TCRdb to the early 2020s). Study-level background: Samples covering the acute and convalescent phases of COVID-19 were provided by collaborators in the United States, Italy and Spain. The prospective study material was composed of cDNA or gDNA derived from T cells, B-cell-depleted T cells, or PBMCs. The dataset comprised deeply sampled blood TCRbeta repertoires from subjects exposed to, actively infected with, or recovered from COVID-19. The repertoires were released in a freely available public database intended as a resource for research on the immune response to SARS-CoV-2. The samples were drawn from two sources: the first 160 participants of the ongoing ImmuneRACE study, and 950 to 1,500 subjects contributed by 6 global collaborators. A de-identified subject ID, COVID-19 status, age in years and sex were almost always included in the sample metadata. HLA class I and class II types, where available, came from metadata supplied by the sample provider rather than from assay-based typing.

TCRbeta CDR3 regions were amplified from genomic DNA by means of the immunoSEQ Assay, a bias-controlled multiplex PCR. From the authors' description of their analysis: The number of nucleated cells in each sample was estimated from the amplification of reference gene primers within the assay. To quantify the absolute abundance of each unique TCRbeta CDR3 rearrangement, sequence reads were collapsed and filtered. Productive Simpson clonality was computed per sample as the square root of Simpson's diversity index over productive rearrangements. TCRdb obtained this table from immuneACCESS and retained in-frame rearrangements with V and J assigned. These tables miss some clones; where compared with another copy, unresolved V genes account for less than half of the shortfall, and the remainder is unexplained. The DNA gave D and trimming, while V, J and clone size come from that table. This sample is represented by 150,000 to 200,000 clones; about three quarters of them were singletons. The top ten hold 2.5% to 3% of the sample.

Note on this clone: Its antigen is unknown. Base qualities are not provided; no much larger clone lies one nucleotide away.

Paper-wide results and their limitations: Clinical and demographic metadata were provided uncurated, with the amount varying by source and participant.

Collaborating institutions collected whole blood in K2EDTA tubes following their own protocols. For TCRbeta analysis, collaborators shipped samples in one of three forms: frozen whole blood, isolated PBMCs, or DNA extracted from either of those sample types. V is pared back by 3 bases and J by 1 base, with 9 bases lying between the germline termini. In the germline V gene, CDR1 corresponds to MNHNS and CDR2 to SASEGT. The CDR3 measures 14 amino acids from cysteine to phenylalanine. Just the 42-base CDR3 DNA is kept, in frame starting at base 1. The sequenced material came from peripheral blood. The clonotype comes from an elderly woman with active or convalescent COVID-19. The chain is made from TRBV6-1 and TRBJ1-1, with the identity of the D gene unclear. The DNA sequence follows: TGTGCCAGCAGTGAGGCCACCACGAACACTGAAGCTTTCTTT. Its protein reads: CASSEATTNTEAFF.